This T cell receptor beta chain came from a study of T cell responses to AZD1222 COVID-19 vaccine. The length of the CDR3 is 14 residues. From germline, CDR1 is SEHNR and CDR2 FQNEAQ (reference sequence). Trimming shortened V by 5 bases and J by 6 bases, and 17 bases separated the two germline ends. The table came from immunoSEQ multiplex PCR; TCRdb's copy has only in-frame clones and leaves some out. Of approximately 100,000 clones listed, around 84% were seen once; the top ten hold 4.5%. The starting material was peripheral blood, obtained 28 days after the second AZD1222 dose. This clonotype originated in an adult who received the AZD1222 COVID-19 vaccine. V is TRBV7-9 and J is TRBJ2-7, with D maybe TRBD1 (7 bases). The CDR3 loop reads CASSPRDREAEQYF. The CDR3 DNA reads TGTGCCAGCAGCCCCCGTGACAGGGAGGCCGAGCAGTACTTC. Variable domain in full (rest from reference TRBV7-9 and TRBJ2-7): DTGVSQNPRHKITKRGQNVTFRCDPISEHNRLYWYRQTLGQGPEFLTYFQNEAQLEKSRLLSDRFSAERPKGSFSTLEIQRTEQGDSAMYLCASSPRDREAEQYFGPGTRLTVT.